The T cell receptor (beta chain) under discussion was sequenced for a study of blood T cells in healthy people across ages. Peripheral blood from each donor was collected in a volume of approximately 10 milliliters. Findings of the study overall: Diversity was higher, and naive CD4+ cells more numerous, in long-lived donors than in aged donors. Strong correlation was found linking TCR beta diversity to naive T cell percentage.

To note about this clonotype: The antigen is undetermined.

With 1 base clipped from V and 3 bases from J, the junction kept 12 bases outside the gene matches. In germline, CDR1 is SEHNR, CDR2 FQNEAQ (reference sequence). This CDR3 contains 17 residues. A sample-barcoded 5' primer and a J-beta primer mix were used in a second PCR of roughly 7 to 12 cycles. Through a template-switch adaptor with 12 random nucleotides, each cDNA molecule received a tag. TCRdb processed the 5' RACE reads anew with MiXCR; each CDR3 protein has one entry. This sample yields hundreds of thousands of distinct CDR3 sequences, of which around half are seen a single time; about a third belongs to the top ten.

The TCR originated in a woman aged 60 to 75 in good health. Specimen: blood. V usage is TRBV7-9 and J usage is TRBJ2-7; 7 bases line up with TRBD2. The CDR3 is CASSLGGSSGPDYEQYF. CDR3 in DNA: TGTGCCAGCAGCTTAGGCGGAAGTAGCGGGCCCGACTACGAGCAGTACTTC.